What follows are 14 T cell receptor beta chains derived from one specimen sequenced in a study of blood T cells in healthy people across ages. PCR was performed a second time for about 6 to 12 cycles using a sample-barcoded 5' primer and a J-beta primer mix. TCRdb re-analysed the 5' RACE reads in MiXCR, keeping a single row per CDR3 protein. The profile shows around 900,000 distinct CDR3 sequences, roughly 26% of them singletons. The source material was blood. The receptors stem from a woman of 80 years or more in good health.

This clonotype appeared many times. The V gene is TRBV12-3 or TRBV12-4, the J gene TRBJ2-2; 15 nucleotides line up with TRBD2. The CDR3 sequence is 16 residues long. The junction had 1 base not matched to a gene; V was cut back by 8 bases and J by 0 bases. The CDR3 protein is CASRTSGGANTGELFF. DNA of the CDR3: TGTGCCAGCCGGACTAGCGGGGGGGCGAACACCGGGGAGCTGTTTTTT.

The V and J genes are TRBV2 and TRBJ2-5; 10 nucleotides line up with TRBD2. The J call may be in error: the DNA end matches TRBJ2-7 better. Germline V gene data show CDR1 as SNHLY and CDR2 as FYNNEI. The length of the CDR3 is 15 residues. This CDR3 is CASSDRIAGGLEQYF. CDR3 in DNA: TGTGCCAGCAGTGACCGCATAGCGGGGGGTCTCGAGCAGTACTTC.

The V call is TRBV29-1, the J call TRBJ2-7; possibly TRBD1 for D (5 bases). Germline assignment: CDR1 SQVTM and CDR2 ANQGSEA. Trimming took off 6 bases at V and 2 bases at J, with 11 bases between the two ends. The CDR3 has 12 residues. CDR3 sequence: CSVQGRAYEQYF. The DNA for the CDR3 is TGCAGCGTGCAGGGAAGGGCCTACGAGCAGTACTTC.

This clonotype was recorded at least ten times. This chain uses TRBV7-2 with TRBJ1-1, with D possibly being TRBD1 (5 bases). This CDR3 spans 15 amino acids. Looked up from germline, CDR1 is SGHTA and CDR2 is FQGNSA. Trimming removed 7 bases at V and 6 bases at J, with 21 bases between. CDR3 bases: TGTGCCAGCAACATAAGGGGCAGGGAAACGGCTGAAGCTTTCTTT. Protein sequence: CASNIRGRETAEAFF.

The chain joins TRBV7-9 to TRBJ2-2; no reliable D call. Trimming removed 8 bases from V and 1 base from J, with 11 bases in between. Germline V gives CDR1 SEHNR, CDR2 FQNEAQ (reference sequence). The CDR3 runs 14 residues. In nucleotides, the CDR3 is TGTGCCAGCGATGCAGCCCAGAACACCGGGGAGCTGTTTTTT. Protein: CASDAAQNTGELFF.

This clonotype was recorded at least ten times. The chain employs TRBV6-5 and TRBJ1-1, with 7 nucleotides matching TRBD1. The CDR3 loop spans 14 amino acids. Trimming took 5 bases from V and 0 from J; bases not matched to a gene: 3. Germline assignment: CDR1 MNHEY and CDR2 SVGAGI. CDR3 protein: CASSPGQLNTEAFF. CDR3 DNA: TGTGCCAGCAGTCCGGGACAGTTGAACACTGAAGCTTTCTTT.

The rearrangement links TRBV18 to TRBJ2-5; D is unresolved. There are 15 residues in the CDR3. CDR1 and CDR2 from the germline V gene are KGHSH and LQKENI. Trimming pared 0 bases from V and 1 base from J, leaving 9 bases between. In DNA, the CDR3 is TGTGCCAGCTCACCACCGAATGGGATCCAAGAGACCCAGTACTTC. Protein product: CASSPPNGIQETQYF.

The chain has TRBV20-1 and TRBJ2-3; no clear D. V lost 5 bases, J lost 0 bases, and 12 bases lay in between. Germline lookup yields CDR1 DFQATT and CDR2 SNEGSKA (reference sequence). The CDR3 is 14 residues long. CDR3 region: CSAYRHTSTDTQYF. The CDR3 DNA sequence: TGCAGTGCTTATCGGCATACTAGCACAGATACGCAGTATTTT.

Ten or more counts support this clonotype. This rearrangement joins TRBV11-2 to TRBJ2-3; TRBD1 matches at 7 bases. J was trimmed by 2 bases and V by 6 bases; bases with no gene match: 11. Germline CDR1 is SGHAT and CDR2 is FQNNGV. The CDR3 totals 16 residues. This chain's CDR3 is CASSSGTEGYTDTQYF. DNA for the CDR3: TGTGCCAGCAGTTCCGGGACAGAAGGTTACACAGATACGCAGTATTTT.

Ten or more counts support this clonotype. This chain uses TRBV20-1 with TRBJ1-4, with D perhaps matching TRBD1 (6 bases). CDR3 size: 14 residues. Trimming stripped 3 bases from V and 7 bases from J, with 15 bases between. The V gene's germline CDR1 is DFQATT and CDR2 SNEGSKA (reference sequence). CDR3 nucleotides: TGCAGTGCTAGCCGGGGCAGGGGAGCTGAAAAACTGTTTTTT. Translation: CSASRGRGAEKLFF.

Only a few counts were recorded for this clonotype. The chain is built from TRBV20-1 and TRBJ1-1; TRBD1 might be the D (6 bases). There are 12 residues in the CDR3. V was shortened by 4 bases and J by 3 bases, with 9 bases between the two germline ends. The germline CDR1 and CDR2 sequences are DFQATT and SNEGSKA (reference sequence). The CDR3 is CSAIRGYTEAFF. CDR3 DNA: TGCAGTGCTATAAGGGGGTACACTGAAGCTTTCTTT.

This clonotype was observed at least ten times. This sequence joins TRBV18 and TRBJ2-1; 7 bases match TRBD2. The CDR3 covers 15 residues. V lost 3 bases and J lost 7; bases outside the gene matches: 9. CDR1 is KGHSH and CDR2 is LQKENI in the germline V gene. The CDR3, as DNA: TGTGCCAGCTCACCCTTGACCCTGGGGGGGAATGAGCAGTTCTTC. Residues: CASSPLTLGGNEQFF.

This clonotype was detected many times. The chain recombines TRBV4-2 with TRBJ2-1; TRBD1 is a possible D gene (6 bases). The germline CDR1 and CDR2 sequences are LGHNA and YNFKEQ. V was shortened by 3 bases and J by 7 bases, with 16 bases between the two germline ends. The CDR3 loop spans 15 amino acids. The chain's CDR3 is CASSHEGQGTNEQFF. Here the CDR3 DNA reads TGTGCCAGCAGCCACGAGGGACAAGGTACGAATGAGCAGTTCTTC.

The gene calls are TRBV27 and TRBJ1-2; TRBD1 matches 7 bases. V lost 5 bases and J lost 4; bases outside the gene matches: 19. The germline gives CDR1 MNHEY, CDR2 SMNVEV (reference sequence). This CDR3 comprises 18 residues. The CDR3 DNA sequence: TGTGCCAGCAGTGAGGCCCCCGGGGCAGGGGGTAGGGGCTATGGCTACACCTTC. It codes for CASSEAPGAGGRGYGYTF.